This T cell receptor (beta chain) was recorded in a study of CXCR3-negative and CXCR3-positive naive CD8 T cells. CDR3 size: 16 residues. From germline, CDR1 is ENHRY and CDR2 SYGVKD. Each TRB cDNA library was prepared by 5' RACE (with UMI labels). Using the 5' RACE reads, TCRdb records one entry per CDR3 protein without DNA. The table for this sample gives 45,000 or so distinct CDR3 sequences. Study-wide results and limits: TRB CDR3 properties were used to infer TCR strength, and surface CD5 was comparable between naive subsets.

To note about this clonotype: Its antigen is not identified.

The sequence was obtained from a human donor in good health. Some clones in this sample may be carry-over from other donors' samples. The sequencing sample was made of memory CD8+ T cells from blood. The chain combines TRBV10-3 with TRBJ2-3; the D call from TCRdb, TRBD2, cannot be confirmed without DNA. The CDR3 here is CAIGSGGQTSTDTQYF.